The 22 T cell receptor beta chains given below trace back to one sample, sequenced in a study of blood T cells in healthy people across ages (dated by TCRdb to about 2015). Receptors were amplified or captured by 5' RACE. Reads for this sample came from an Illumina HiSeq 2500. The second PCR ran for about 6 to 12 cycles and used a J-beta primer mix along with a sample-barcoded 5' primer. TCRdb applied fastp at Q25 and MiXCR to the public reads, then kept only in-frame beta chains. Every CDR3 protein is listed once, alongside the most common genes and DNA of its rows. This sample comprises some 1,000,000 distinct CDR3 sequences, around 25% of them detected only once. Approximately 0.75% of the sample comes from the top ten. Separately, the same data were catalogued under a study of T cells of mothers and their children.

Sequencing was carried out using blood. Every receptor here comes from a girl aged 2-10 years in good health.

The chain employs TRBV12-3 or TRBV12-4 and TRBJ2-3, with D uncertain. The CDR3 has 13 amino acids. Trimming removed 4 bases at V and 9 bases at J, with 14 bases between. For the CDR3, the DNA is TGTGCCAGCAGTTCTTCCAACATGGGAACGCAGTATTTT. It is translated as CASSSSNMGTQYF.

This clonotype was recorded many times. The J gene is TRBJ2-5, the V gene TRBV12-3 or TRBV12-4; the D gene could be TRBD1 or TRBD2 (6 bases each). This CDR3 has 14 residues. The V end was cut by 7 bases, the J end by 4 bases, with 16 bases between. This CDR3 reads CASKEGGSGETQYF. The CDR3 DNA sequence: TGTGCCAGCAAAGAAGGGGGTAGCGGAGAGACCCAGTACTTC.

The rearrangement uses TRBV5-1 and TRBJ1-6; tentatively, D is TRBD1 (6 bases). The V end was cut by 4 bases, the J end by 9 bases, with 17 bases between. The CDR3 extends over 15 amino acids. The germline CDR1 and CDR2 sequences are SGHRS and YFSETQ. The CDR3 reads CASSDGDNDPSPLHF. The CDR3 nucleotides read TGCGCCAGCAGCGATGGGGACAACGACCCTTCACCCCTCCACTTT.

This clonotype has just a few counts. CDR3 region: CASSLPGGSYGYTF. For the CDR3, the DNA is TGCGCCAGCAGCTTGCCCGGAGGGAGCTATGGCTACACCTTC. The genes are TRBV5-1 and TRBJ1-2; D remains unclear. From germline, CDR1 is SGHRS and CDR2 YFSETQ. Trimming removed 1 base at V and 4 bases at J, with 11 bases between. The CDR3 totals 14 residues.

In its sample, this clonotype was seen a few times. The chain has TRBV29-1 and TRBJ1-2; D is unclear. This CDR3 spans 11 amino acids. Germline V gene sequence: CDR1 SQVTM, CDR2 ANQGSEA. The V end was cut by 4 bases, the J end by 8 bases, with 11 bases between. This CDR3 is CSVGRVGGYTF. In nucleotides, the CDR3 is TGCAGCGTTGGTAGGGTAGGGGGCTACACCTTC. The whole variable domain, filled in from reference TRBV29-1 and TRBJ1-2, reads SAVISQKPSRDICQRGTSLTIQCQVDSQVTMMFWYRQQPGQSLTLIATANQGSEATYESGFVIDKFPISRPNLTFSTLTVSNMSPEDSSIYLCSVGRVGGYTFGSGTRLTVV.

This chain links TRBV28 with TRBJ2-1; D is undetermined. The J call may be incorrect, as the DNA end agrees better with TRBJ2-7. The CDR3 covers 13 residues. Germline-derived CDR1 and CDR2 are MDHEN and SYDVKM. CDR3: CASSFRVADEQYF. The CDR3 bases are TGTGCCAGCAGTTTTCGGGTAGCAGACGAGCAGTACTTC.

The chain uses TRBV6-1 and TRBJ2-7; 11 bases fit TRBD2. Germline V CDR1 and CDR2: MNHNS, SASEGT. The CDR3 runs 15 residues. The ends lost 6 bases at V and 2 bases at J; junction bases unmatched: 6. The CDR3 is CASRPLAGDPYEQYF. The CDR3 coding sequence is TGTGCCAGCAGGCCACTAGCGGGAGATCCCTACGAGCAGTACTTC.

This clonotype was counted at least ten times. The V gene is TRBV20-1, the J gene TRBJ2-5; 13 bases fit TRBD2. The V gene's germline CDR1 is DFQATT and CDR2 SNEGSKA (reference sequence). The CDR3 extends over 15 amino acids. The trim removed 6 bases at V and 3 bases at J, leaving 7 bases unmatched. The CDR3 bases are TGCAGTGCCACGACTAGCGGGGGGCGAAAAGAGACCCAGTACTTC. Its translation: CSATTSGGRKETQYF.

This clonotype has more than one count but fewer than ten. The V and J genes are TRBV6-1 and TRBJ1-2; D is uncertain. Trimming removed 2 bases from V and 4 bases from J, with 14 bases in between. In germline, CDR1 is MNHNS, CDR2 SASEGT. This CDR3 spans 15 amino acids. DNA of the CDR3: TGTGCCAGCAGTGAATATGCGGATTCCGGCTATGGCTACACCTTC. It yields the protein CASSEYADSGYGYTF.

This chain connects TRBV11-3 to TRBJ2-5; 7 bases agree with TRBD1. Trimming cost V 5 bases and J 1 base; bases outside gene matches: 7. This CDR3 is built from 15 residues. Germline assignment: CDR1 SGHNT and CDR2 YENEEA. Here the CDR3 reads CASSLQTGRQETQYF. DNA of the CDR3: TGTGCCAGCAGCCTTCAGACAGGGCGCCAAGAGACCCAGTACTTC.

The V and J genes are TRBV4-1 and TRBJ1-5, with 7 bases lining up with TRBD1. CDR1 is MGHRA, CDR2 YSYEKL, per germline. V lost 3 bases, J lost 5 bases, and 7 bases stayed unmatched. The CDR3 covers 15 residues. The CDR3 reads CASSQATGSYQPQHF. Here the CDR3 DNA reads TGCGCCAGCAGCCAGGCGACAGGGTCCTATCAGCCCCAGCATTTT.

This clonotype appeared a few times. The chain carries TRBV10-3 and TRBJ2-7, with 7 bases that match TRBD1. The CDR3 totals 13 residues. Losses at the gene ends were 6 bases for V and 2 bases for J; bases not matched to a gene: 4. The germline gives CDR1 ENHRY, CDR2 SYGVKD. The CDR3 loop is CAISPGTAYEQYF. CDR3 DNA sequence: TGTGCCATCAGCCCCGGGACAGCCTACGAGCAGTACTTC.

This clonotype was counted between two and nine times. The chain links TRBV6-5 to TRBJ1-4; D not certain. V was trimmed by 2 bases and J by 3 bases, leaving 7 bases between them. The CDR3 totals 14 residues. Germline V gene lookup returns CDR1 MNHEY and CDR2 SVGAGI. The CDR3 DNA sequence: TGTGCCAGCAGTTACGCGGGTGCTAATGAAAAACTGTTTTTT. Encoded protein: CASSYAGANEKLFF.

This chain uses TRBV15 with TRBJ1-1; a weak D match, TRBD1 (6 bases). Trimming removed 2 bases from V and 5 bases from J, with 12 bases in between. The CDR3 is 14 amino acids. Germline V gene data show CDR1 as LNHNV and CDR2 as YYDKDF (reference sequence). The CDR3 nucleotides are TGTGCCACCAGCAGATGGTGGGGGCTAACTGAAGCTTTCTTT. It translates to CATSRWWGLTEAFF.

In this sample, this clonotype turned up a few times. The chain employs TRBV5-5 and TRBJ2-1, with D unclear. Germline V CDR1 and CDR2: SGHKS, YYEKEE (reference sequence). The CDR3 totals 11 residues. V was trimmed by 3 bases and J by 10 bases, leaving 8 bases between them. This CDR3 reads CASSYNAEQFF. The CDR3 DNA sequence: TGTGCCAGCAGCTACAACGCCGAGCAGTTCTTC.

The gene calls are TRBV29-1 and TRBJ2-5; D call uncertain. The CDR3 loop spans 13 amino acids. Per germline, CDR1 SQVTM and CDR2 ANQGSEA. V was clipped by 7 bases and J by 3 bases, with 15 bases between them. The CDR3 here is CSAGPSPEETQYF. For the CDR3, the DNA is TGCAGCGCCGGCCCGTCCCCAGAAGAGACCCAGTACTTC.

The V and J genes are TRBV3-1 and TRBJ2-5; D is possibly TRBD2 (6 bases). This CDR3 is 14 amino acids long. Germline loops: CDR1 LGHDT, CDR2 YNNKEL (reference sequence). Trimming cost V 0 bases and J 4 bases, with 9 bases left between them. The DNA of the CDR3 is TGTGCCAGCAGCCAAGATCGGGGGACAGAGACCCAGTACTTC. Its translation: CASSQDRGTETQYF.

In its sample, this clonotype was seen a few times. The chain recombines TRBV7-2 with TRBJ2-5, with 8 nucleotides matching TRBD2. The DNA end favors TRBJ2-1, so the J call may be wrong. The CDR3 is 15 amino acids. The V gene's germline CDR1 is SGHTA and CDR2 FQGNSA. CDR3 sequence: CASSFGTSQHNEQFF. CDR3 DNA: TGTGCCAGCAGCTTTGGGACTAGTCAGCACAATGAGCAGTTCTTC.

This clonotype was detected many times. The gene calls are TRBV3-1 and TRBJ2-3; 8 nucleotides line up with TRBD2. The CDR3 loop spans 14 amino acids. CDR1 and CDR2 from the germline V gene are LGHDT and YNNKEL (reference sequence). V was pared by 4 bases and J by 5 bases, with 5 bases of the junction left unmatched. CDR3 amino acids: CASSLGGGRDTQYF. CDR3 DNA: TGTGCCAGCAGCCTGGGCGGGGGGAGAGATACGCAGTATTTT.

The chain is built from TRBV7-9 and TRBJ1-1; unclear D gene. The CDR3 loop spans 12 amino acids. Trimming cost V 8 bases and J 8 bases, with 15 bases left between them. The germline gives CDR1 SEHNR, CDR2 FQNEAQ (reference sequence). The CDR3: CASSFPGREAFF. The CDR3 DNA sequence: TGTGCCAGCTCTTTTCCCGGGAGGGAAGCTTTCTTT.

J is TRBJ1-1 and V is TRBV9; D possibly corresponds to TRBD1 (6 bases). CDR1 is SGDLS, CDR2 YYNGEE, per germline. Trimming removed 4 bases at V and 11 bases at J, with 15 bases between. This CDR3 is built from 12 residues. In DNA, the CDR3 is TGTGCCAGCAGCACAGACACAGGGAATGCTTTCTTT. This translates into CASSTDTGNAFF.

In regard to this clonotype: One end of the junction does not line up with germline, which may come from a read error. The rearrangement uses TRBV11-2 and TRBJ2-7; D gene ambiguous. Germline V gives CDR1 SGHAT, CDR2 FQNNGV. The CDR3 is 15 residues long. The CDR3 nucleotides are TGCGCCAGCAGCTTAGAAGCGCTACCGGCTTGGGAGCAGTACTTC. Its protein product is CASSLEALPAWEQYF.